This T cell receptor (beta chain) was identified in a study of T-cell memory formation after mild COVID-19. Study-level background: TCR clusters were largely donor specific.

The study's findings and limits: Shrinking CD4+ clones were chiefly CM and EM; CD8+ ones were chiefly EMRA.

This clonotype came up a few times. Its antigen is as yet unknown. The CDR3 has 13 residues. V lost 3 bases, J lost 1 base, and 2 bases stayed unmatched. Germline assignment: CDR1 DFQATT and CDR2 SNEGSKA (reference sequence). With constant-segment primers, 5'RACE yielded cDNA libraries of TCR alpha and TCR beta that carried sample barcodes and UMIs. TCRdb redid the calling of the 5' RACE reads with MiXCR, one entry per CDR3 protein. The table shows some 180,000 distinct CDR3 sequences, with 10% to 15% occurring only once. This sequence originates from a man aged 18 to 35 who had mild COVID-19 (a few samples of this study predate the infection). Cell type and time point are not known. The rearrangement links TRBV20-1 to TRBJ1-1; 7 nucleotides align to TRBD1. The sample consisted of PBMCs or a T cell subset sorted from them (not recorded which). Here the CDR3 reads CSARTGRNTEAFF. Here the CDR3 DNA reads TGCAGTGCTAGGACAGGGAGGAACACTGAAGCTTTCTTT.